This TCR beta chain derives from a study of response to subunit inactivated influenza vaccine. The ends lost 1 base at V and 4 bases at J; junction bases unmatched: 1. Germline CDR1 SGHRS, CDR2 YFSETQ. The CDR3 runs 14 residues. This clonotype has more than one count but fewer than ten. TCRdb used MiXCR to reprocess the RT-PCR reads, holding one entry per CDR3 protein. The sample includes hundreds of thousands of distinct CDR3 sequences, around 8% of them seen just once. The sample in question was PBMCs from blood, obtained around 25 months after vaccination. The TCR originated in a man aged 45-69 years who received an inactivated influenza vaccine. V and J are TRBV5-1 and TRBJ2-2, with 7 bases aligning to TRBD1. The CDR3 loop reads CASSLQGVTGELFF. The CDR3 DNA reads TGCGCCAGCAGCTTGCAGGGGGTCACCGGGGAGCTGTTTTTT.